This T cell receptor (beta chain) was observed in a study of OX40 agonist ivuxolimab in advanced cancers. The CDR3 contains 13 residues. V was clipped by 4 bases and J by 7 bases; unmatched bases: 5. Per the germline V gene, CDR1 is SGHNT and CDR2 is YYREEE (reference sequence). Produced via immunoSEQ multiplex PCR; TCRdb's table is partial and in-frame only. The repertoire holds 100,000 or so clones, with about 91% as singletons. The sequence derives from an adult with an advanced solid tumor such as melanoma, head and neck, liver or kidney cancer. The chain recombines TRBV5-4 with TRBJ1-1, with 9 bases lining up with TRBD1. The source material was CD4+ or CD8+ T cells sorted from blood, sampled in a trial of the OX40 agonist ivuxolimab. CDR3 nucleotides: TGTGCCAGCAGCGGGGGACAGGGTAATGAAGCTTTCTTT. Amino acid sequence: CASSGGQGNEAFF.